This T cell receptor beta chain was sequenced in a study of cytomegalovirus exposure and HLA in healthy donors. Study findings and constraints: Earlier analysis looked at TCR beta V segments, and most were productive about 90% or about 30% of the time. Accurate predictions that matched the HLA-A and HLA-B alleles of most subjects were reportedly made from TCR beta sequences.

The PCR employed 60 Vbeta primers together with 13 Jbeta primers. In the source study's methods: In a later analysis, about 11 million of about 80 million unique beta chains occurred in at least two donors. Assay used: immunoSEQ multiplex PCR; TCRdb lists only in-frame clones, some missing. V and J calls and clone size are those listed in that table; D and trimming were worked out from the DNA. The table includes 110,000 or so clones, roughly 80% detected once. This CDR3 comprises 18 residues. Germline loops: CDR1 SGHVS, CDR2 FNYEAQ. J was trimmed by 1 base and V by 0 bases; bases with no gene match: 11. Notes on this clone: As yet, its antigen is unknown.

The receptor's source is a man over 45 in good health and CMV-seropositive. Sequenced material: PBMCs. The rearrangement joins TRBV7-6 to TRBJ1-1, with 7 bases identical to TRBD1. The DNA of the CDR3 is TGTGCCAGCAGCTTAGCTAGTTGGTACGAGGGGGCGAACACTGAAGCTTTCTTT. It specifies CASSLASWYEGANTEAFF.